This T cell receptor beta chain was observed in a study of cytomegalovirus exposure and HLA in healthy donors. Overall study context: Out of 398 genotyped donors, roughly 80% belonged to the Caucasian-associated ancestry cluster. Study-level results: In vitro, three CMV-associated chains proved specific for CMV antigens. A later analysis reportedly found fewer N-insertions in an Asian-associated ancestry cluster than the roughly 670-donor mean. The study found most TCR sequences rare, yet found some public TCRs in many donors.

With 60 Vbeta and 13 Jbeta primers, the PCR was carried out. Sequenced by immunoSEQ multiplex PCR; TCRdb stores in-frame clones only, minus some. The profile shows 95,000 to 100,000 clones, over 60% of them singletons. This clone has just a few counts. The antigen remains undetermined. J was trimmed by 8 bases and V by 0 bases; bases with no gene match: 7. This CDR3 is 15 amino acids long. The germline V gene has CDR1 LGHNA and CDR2 YSLEER. Sequenced: PBMCs. The genes are TRBV4-3 and TRBJ2-1; TRBD2 matches 7 bases. The receptor's source is a human donor in good health. The CDR3 region is CASSQDQVAGHEQFF. CDR3 nucleotides: TGCGCCAGCAGCCAAGATCAGGTAGCGGGCCATGAGCAGTTCTTC.